This TCR beta chain was recorded in a study of blood T cells in healthy people across ages. The authors ran a second PCR of 7 to 11 cycles using a sample-barcoded 5' primer and a J-beta primer mix. A template-switch adaptor containing 12 random nucleotides labeled each cDNA molecule. TCRdb re-derived calls from the 5' RACE reads in MiXCR, one entry per CDR3 protein. The sample lists about 570,000 distinct CDR3 sequences, 25% to 30% seen once, with 15% to 20% in the top ten. The CDR3 runs to 16 residues. This clonotype was obtained from a woman aged 70-85 years in good health. This rearrangement joins TRBV21-1 to TRBJ1-1; the table's TRBD1 call for D was not verified on the DNA. TRBV21-1 is classified as a pseudogene. The specimen sequenced was blood. The CDR3 loop is CASSKARTPMNTEAFF. In DNA form, the CDR3 reads TGTGCCAGCAGCAAAGCCCGGACACCTATGAACACTGAAGCTTTCTTT.